Sequencing of this TCR beta chain was carried out in a study of blood T cells in healthy people across ages. Study results and limitations: When set beside aged donors, long-lived donors presented more naive CD4+ cells and higher diversity.

Germline CDR1 MGHDK, CDR2 SYGVNS. There are 13 residues in the CDR3. Trimming left V 7 bases short and J 8 bases short, with 17 bases between. It was with a sample-barcoded 5' primer and a J-beta primer mix that a second PCR of roughly 6 to 12 cycles was run. Each cDNA molecule, via a template-switch adaptor with 12 random nucleotides, was tagged. TCRdb analysed the 5' RACE reads with MiXCR anew, one entry per CDR3 protein. The data hold roughly 1,500,000 distinct CDR3 sequences, with approximately 38% observed a single time. Concerning this clonotype: Its target is unknown.

The sequence was collected from a woman younger than 35 in good health. Sequencing was carried out using blood. The chain employs TRBV25-1 and TRBJ1-2, with D perhaps TRBD1 (5 bases). The CDR3 protein is CASTLGGKGGYTF. The DNA for the CDR3 is TGTGCCAGCACCTTGGGGGGTAAAGGGGGCTACACCTTC.